This is a list of T cell receptor beta chains from one sample in a study of T-cell memory formation after mild COVID-19. TCRdb reanalysed the 5' RACE reads using MiXCR and keeps one entry per CDR3 protein. The sample lists roughly 450,000 distinct CDR3 sequences, over 15% occurring once. The sample comprised PBMCs or a T cell subset sorted from them (not recorded which). The receptors were sampled from an adult woman who had mild COVID-19 (a few samples of this study predate the infection). Cell type and time point are not known. CDR3s leave out the opening cysteine and the closing phenylalanine or tryptophan. Each record gives: J gene, V gene, CDR3 protein.

j_gene: TRBJ1-1; v_gene: TRBV7-9; CDR3aa: ASSPEAEAF
j_gene: TRBJ1-2; v_gene: TRBV20-1; CDR3aa: SAIVAGVINYGYT
j_gene: TRBJ2-1; v_gene: TRBV20-1; CDR3aa: SACGRSSYNEQF
j_gene: TRBJ1-5; v_gene: TRBV7-9; CDR3aa: ASSPEGQKNQPQH
j_gene: TRBJ1-5; v_gene: TRBV12-3/TRBV12-4; CDR3aa: ASSLLGNQPQH
j_gene: TRBJ1-4; v_gene: TRBV20-1; CDR3aa: SARDRARNPEKLF
j_gene: TRBJ2-7; v_gene: TRBV12-3/TRBV12-4; CDR3aa: ASSPVAGVPYEQY
j_gene: TRBJ1-2; v_gene: TRBV14; CDR3aa: ASSQLSANYGYT
j_gene: TRBJ1-1; v_gene: TRBV29-1; CDR3aa: SVEDGDRGETF
j_gene: TRBJ2-5; v_gene: TRBV6-2/TRBV6-3; CDR3aa: ASTPAGAVQETQY
j_gene: TRBJ2-7; v_gene: TRBV10-3; CDR3aa: AISWGGEGIYEQY
j_gene: TRBJ2-1; v_gene: TRBV3-1; CDR3aa: ASSPRQNNEQF
j_gene: TRBJ1-5; v_gene: TRBV6-2/TRBV6-3; CDR3aa: ASSPMGNQPQH
j_gene: TRBJ2-7; v_gene: TRBV29-1; CDR3aa: SFRDNYEQY
j_gene: TRBJ2-2; v_gene: TRBV4-1; CDR3aa: ASSHWGNTGELF
j_gene: TRBJ2-3; v_gene: TRBV5-1; CDR3aa: ASSLWTSRDTQY
j_gene: TRBJ2-7; v_gene: TRBV7-6; CDR3aa: ASSLKAGTTYEQY
j_gene: TRBJ2-2; v_gene: TRBV5-1; CDR3aa: ASSLRVAGELF
j_gene: TRBJ2-3; v_gene: TRBV5-1; CDR3aa: ASSSGLAGVSTDTQY
j_gene: TRBJ2-7; v_gene: TRBV14; CDR3aa: ASSKTAGGEQY
j_gene: TRBJ2-5; v_gene: TRBV6-2/TRBV6-3; CDR3aa: ASSRKLAGVYETQY
j_gene: TRBJ2-2; v_gene: TRBV9; CDR3aa: ASSQRGELF
j_gene: TRBJ1-4; v_gene: TRBV24-1; CDR3aa: ATSDPHREKSEKLF
j_gene: TRBJ1-5; v_gene: TRBV25-1; CDR3aa: ASSDQNNQPQH
j_gene: TRBJ1-5; v_gene: TRBV19; CDR3aa: ASSRAGEQPQH
j_gene: TRBJ2-3; v_gene: TRBV4-1; CDR3aa: ASSQDPGFAGNTDTQY
j_gene: TRBJ2-3; v_gene: TRBV6-1; CDR3aa: ASSAAQGAQVTDTQY
j_gene: TRBJ1-1; v_gene: TRBV7-2; CDR3aa: ASSFYRGKNTEAF
j_gene: TRBJ2-5; v_gene: TRBV2; CDR3aa: ASSRTSGSQETQY
j_gene: TRBJ2-2; v_gene: TRBV29-1; CDR3aa: SVARAGAWTGELF
j_gene: TRBJ2-7; v_gene: TRBV11-1; CDR3aa: ASSRRGTSASYEQY
j_gene: TRBJ2-7; v_gene: TRBV30; CDR3aa: ASAGGLTYEQY
j_gene: TRBJ2-2; v_gene: TRBV13; CDR3aa: ASSVRPNTGELF
j_gene: TRBJ1-1; v_gene: TRBV7-6; CDR3aa: ASSSQQGMNTEAF
j_gene: TRBJ2-7; v_gene: TRBV14; CDR3aa: ASSQHQSSYEQY
j_gene: TRBJ2-3; v_gene: TRBV12-3/TRBV12-4; CDR3aa: ASSLGSFPDTQY